This record covers a single TCR beta chain. This record belongs to a study of blood T cell repertoires in COVID-19. Study information: The analysed material was cDNA or gDNA that came from T cells, B-cell-depleted T cells, or PBMCs.

Seattle's cohort entered during active infection and was followed longitudinally. Source study methods: From reference gene primer amplification, estimates of nucleated cell counts were derived. TCRdb's copy holds only in-frame clones and misses some; the assay was immunoSEQ multiplex PCR. D and trimming come from the DNA, and the V and J calls and clone size come from that table. The repertoire holds 250,000 to 400,000 clones, with approximately 88% as singletons. Germline V gene lookup returns CDR1 SGHRS and CDR2 YFSETQ. V was clipped by 3 bases and J by 1 base; unmatched bases: 13. This CDR3 has 18 amino acids.

The sample consisted of peripheral blood. This receptor was identified in a woman in her twenties or thirties with COVID-19, enrolled during active disease. The V call is TRBV5-1, the J call TRBJ1-3; TRBD1 aligns across 7 bases. CDR3 nucleotides: TGCGCCAGCAGCTCGGAGGGGGCGACCCCCTGGTCTGGAAACACCATATATTTT. Protein sequence: CASSSEGATPWSGNTIYF.